These T cell receptor beta chains were read from a single sample in a study of beta chain features in type 1 diabetes. Repertoires were generated with immunoSEQ multiplex PCR, while TCRdb's copy carries only in-frame clones and drops some. The sample lists some 400,000 clones, more than 12% occurring once. Sequenced sample: naive CD4+ T cells from blood. The receptors originated from a woman younger than 35 in good health. CDR3s include the opening cysteine and the closing phenylalanine or tryptophan. The D gene is left open where the match is weak. Expanded clones get a size class; other rows say once, few or many, or leave the size out.

clone_size	d_call	v_call	j_call	cdr3_nt	cdr3_aa
.	TRBD2	TRBV28	TRBJ2-1	TGTGCCAGCAAGGAAGCGGGGCCTAGTAACAATGAGCAGTTCTTC	CASKEAGPSNNEQFF
few	.	TRBV4-3	TRBJ2-7	TGCGCCAGCAGCCACCAAGAAGCCGGGAACTACGAGCAGTACTTC	CASSHQEAGNYEQYF
few	.	TRBV9	TRBJ1-5	TGTGCCAGCAGCGCCGGACAGAATAGCAATCAGCCCCAGCATTTT	CASSAGQNSNQPQHF
few	.	TRBV6-6	TRBJ2-3	TGTGCCAGCACGGCTAGGACTGCAGATACGCAGTATTTT	CASTARTADTQYF
few	TRBD2	TRBV7-9	TRBJ2-7	TGTGCCAGCACCCTCGGGAGGGCCACCTACGAGCAGTACTTC	CASTLGRATYEQYF
.	TRBD1	TRBV6-1	TRBJ2-1	TGTGCCAGCAGTTCCGTAACGACAGGGCAGGATGAGCAGTTCTTC	CASSSVTTGQDEQFF
.	TRBD2	TRBV28	TRBJ2-3	TGTGCCAGCAGTAACCCGGGAGGGCCGACAGATACGCAGTATTTT	CASSNPGGPTDTQYF
few	.	TRBV5-1	TRBJ1-1	TGCGCCAGCAGATCGACAGGCTACACTGAAGCTTTCTTT	CASRSTGYTEAFF
few	TRBD2	TRBV28	TRBJ2-7	TGTGCCAGCAGTTTCTCTCGGCTAGCGGGGAACGAGCAGTACTTC	CASSFSRLAGNEQYF
.	.	TRBV5-5	TRBJ2-6	TGTGCCAGCAGCTTGGCAGGGTCCGGGGCCAACGTCCTGACTTTC	CASSLAGSGANVLTF
.	.	TRBV30	TRBJ2-1	TGTGCCTGGAGTGTAGGGCTAGCGAGGGATGAGCAGTTCTTC	CAWSVGLARDEQFF
.	.	TRBV7-9	TRBJ2-1	TGTGCCAGCAGCTTGGGGGGATCGTACAATGAGCAGTTCTTC	CASSLGGSYNEQFF
.	TRBD2	TRBV15	TRBJ2-7	TGTGCCACCAGCAGTGAAATCTGGGAACTAGCGGGCTCCTACGAGCAGTACTTC	CATSSEIWELAGSYEQYF
.	.	TRBV7-9	TRBJ2-7	TGTGCCAGCAGCTTATGGCAGGGGACCGACGAGCAGTACTTC	CASSLWQGTDEQYF
.	TRBD2	TRBV5-1	TRBJ2-3	TGCGCCAGCCGGCGGCGGGAGTTGGGAGATACGCAGTATTTT	CASRRRELGDTQYF
.	.	TRBV7-9	TRBJ1-1	TGTGCCAGCAGCTTAGTAACCCCGGGGTCGACTGAAGCTTTCTTT	CASSLVTPGSTEAFF
.	.	TRBV11-1	TRBJ1-2	TGTGCCAGCAGTTATACAAGCTATGGCTACACCTTC	CASSYTSYGYTF